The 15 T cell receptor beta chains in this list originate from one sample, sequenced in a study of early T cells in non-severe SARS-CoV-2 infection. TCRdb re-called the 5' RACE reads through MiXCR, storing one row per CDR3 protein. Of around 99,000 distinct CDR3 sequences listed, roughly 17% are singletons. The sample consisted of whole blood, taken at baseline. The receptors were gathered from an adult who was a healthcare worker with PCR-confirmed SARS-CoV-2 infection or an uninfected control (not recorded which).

The CDR3 region is CASSEVEGIRQYF. CDR3 in DNA: TGTGCCAGCAGCGAAGTCGAGGGGATTAGGCAGTATTTT. This chain joins TRBV12-3 or TRBV12-4 and TRBJ2-3; D possibly uses TRBD1 or TRBD2 (5 bases each). Trimming removed 6 bases from V and 11 bases from J, with 18 bases in between. The CDR3 loop spans 13 amino acids.

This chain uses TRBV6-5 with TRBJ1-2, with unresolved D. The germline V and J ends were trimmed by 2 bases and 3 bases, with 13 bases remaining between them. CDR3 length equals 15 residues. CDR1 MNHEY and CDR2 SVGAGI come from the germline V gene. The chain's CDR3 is CASSYTGKGDYGYTF. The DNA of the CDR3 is TGTGCCAGCAGTTACACCGGGAAGGGCGACTATGGCTACACCTTC.

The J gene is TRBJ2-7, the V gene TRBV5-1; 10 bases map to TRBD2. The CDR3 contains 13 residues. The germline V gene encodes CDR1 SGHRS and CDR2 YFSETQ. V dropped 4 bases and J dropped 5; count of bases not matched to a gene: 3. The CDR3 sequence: CASSAGTSDEQYF. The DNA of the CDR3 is TGCGCCAGCAGCGCAGGGACTAGCGACGAGCAGTACTTC.

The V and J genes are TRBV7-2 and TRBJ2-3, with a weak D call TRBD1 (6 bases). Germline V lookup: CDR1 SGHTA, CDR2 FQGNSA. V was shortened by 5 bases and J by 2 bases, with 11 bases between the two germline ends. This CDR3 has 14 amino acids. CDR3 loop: CASSEQGLTDTQYF. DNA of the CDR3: TGTGCCAGCAGCGAACAGGGTCTCACAGATACGCAGTATTTT.

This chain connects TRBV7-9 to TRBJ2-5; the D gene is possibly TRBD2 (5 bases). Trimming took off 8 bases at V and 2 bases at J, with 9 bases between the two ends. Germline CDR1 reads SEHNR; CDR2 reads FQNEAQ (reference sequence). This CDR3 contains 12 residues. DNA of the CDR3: TGTGCCAGCTTGGGAGTACAAGAGACCCAGTACTTC. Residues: CASLGVQETQYF.

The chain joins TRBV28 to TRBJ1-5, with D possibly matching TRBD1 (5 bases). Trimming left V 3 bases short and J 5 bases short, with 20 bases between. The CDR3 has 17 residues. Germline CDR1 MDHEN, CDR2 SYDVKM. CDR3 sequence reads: CASSLNLVRGLHQPQHF. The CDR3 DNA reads TGTGCCAGCAGTTTGAATTTGGTACGGGGGTTACATCAGCCCCAGCATTTT.

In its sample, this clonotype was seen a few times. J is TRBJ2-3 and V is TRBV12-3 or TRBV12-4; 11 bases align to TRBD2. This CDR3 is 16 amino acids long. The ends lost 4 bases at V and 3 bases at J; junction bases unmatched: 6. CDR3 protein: CASSSLAGGETDTQYF. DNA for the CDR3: TGTGCCAGCAGTTCCTTAGCGGGAGGGGAGACAGATACGCAGTATTTT.

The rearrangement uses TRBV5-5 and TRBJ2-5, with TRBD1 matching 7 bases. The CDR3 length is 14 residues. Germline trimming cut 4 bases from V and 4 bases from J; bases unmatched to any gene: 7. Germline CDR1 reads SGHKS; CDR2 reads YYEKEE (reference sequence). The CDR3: CASSEGTALETQYF. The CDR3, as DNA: TGTGCCAGCAGCGAAGGGACAGCCCTAGAGACCCAGTACTTC.

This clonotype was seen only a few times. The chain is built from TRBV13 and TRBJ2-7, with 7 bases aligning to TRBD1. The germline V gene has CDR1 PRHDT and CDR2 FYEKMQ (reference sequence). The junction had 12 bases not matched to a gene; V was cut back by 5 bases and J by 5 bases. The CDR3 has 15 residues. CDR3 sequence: CASSMGQPPRNEQYF. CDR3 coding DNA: TGTGCCAGCAGCATGGGACAGCCCCCCCGGAACGAGCAGTACTTC. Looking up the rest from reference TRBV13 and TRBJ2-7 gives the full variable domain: AAGVIQSPRHLIKEKRETATLKCYPIPRHDTVYWYQQGPGQDPQFLISFYEKMQSDKGSIPDRFSAQQFSDYHSELNMSSLELGDSALYFCASSMGQPPRNEQYFGPGTRLTVT.

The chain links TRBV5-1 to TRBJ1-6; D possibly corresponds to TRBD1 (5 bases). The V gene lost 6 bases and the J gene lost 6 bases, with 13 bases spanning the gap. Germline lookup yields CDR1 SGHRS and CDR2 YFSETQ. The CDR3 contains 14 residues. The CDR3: CASTAGASNSPLHF. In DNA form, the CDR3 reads TGCGCCAGCACCGCCGGGGCCTCTAATTCACCCCTCCACTTT. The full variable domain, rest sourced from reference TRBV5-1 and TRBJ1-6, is KAGVTQTPRYLIKTRGQQVTLSCSPISGHRSVSWYQQTPGQGLQFLFEYFSETQRNKGNFPGRFSGRQFSNSRSEMNVSTLELGDSALYLCASTAGASNSPLHFGNGTRLTVT.

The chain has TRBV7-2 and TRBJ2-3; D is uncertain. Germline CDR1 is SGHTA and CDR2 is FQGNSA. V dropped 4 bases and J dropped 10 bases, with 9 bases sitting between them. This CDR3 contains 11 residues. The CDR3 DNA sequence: TGTGCCAGCAGCTCCCGAGAGCCGCAGTATTTT. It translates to CASSSREPQYF.

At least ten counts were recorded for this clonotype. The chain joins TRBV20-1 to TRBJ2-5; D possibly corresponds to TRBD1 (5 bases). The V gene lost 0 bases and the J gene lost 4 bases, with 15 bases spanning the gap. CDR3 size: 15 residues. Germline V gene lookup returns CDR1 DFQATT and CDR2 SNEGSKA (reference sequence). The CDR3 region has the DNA TGCAGTGCTAGAGATGTTGCAGGGTCGGGAGAGACCCAGTACTTC. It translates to CSARDVAGSGETQYF.

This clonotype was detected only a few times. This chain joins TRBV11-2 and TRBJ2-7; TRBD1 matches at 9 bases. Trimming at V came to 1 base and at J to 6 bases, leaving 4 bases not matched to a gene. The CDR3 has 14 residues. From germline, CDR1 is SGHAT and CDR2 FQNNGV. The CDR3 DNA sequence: TGTGCCAGCAGCTTAGTGACAGGGGGGCCCGAGCAGTACTTC. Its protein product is CASSLVTGGPEQYF. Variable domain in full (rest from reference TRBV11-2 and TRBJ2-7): EAGVAQSPRYKIIEKRQSVAFWCNPISGHATLYWYQQILGQGPKLLIQFQNNGVVDDSQLPKDRFSAERLKGVDSTLKIQPAKLEDSAVYLCASSLVTGGPEQYFGPGTRLTVT.

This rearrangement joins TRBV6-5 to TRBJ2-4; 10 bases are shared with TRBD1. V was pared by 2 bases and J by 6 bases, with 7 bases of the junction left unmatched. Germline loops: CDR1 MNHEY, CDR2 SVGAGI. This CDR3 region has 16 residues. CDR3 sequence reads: CASSYRSGDRGNIQYF. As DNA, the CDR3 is TGTGCCAGCAGTTACAGATCCGGGGACAGGGGAAACATTCAGTACTTC.

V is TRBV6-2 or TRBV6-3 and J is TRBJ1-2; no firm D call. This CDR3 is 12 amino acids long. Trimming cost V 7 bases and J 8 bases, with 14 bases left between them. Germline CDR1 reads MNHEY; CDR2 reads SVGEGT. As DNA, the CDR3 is TGTGCCAGCACTTCAAAGGTCTGGGGCTACACCTTC. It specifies CASTSKVWGYTF.